What follows are 8 T cell receptor beta chains derived from one specimen sequenced in a study of lymphopenia after photon versus proton radiotherapy. Data came from immunoSEQ multiplex PCR; TCRdb stores just in-frame clones and leaves some out. Of more than 35,000 clones in the sample, under 90% were seen once. Sequencing used peripheral blood, obtained from a patient treated with photon-based radiotherapy. These receptors were collected from a middle-aged man with gastric cancer.

The gene calls are TRBV18 and TRBJ2-3; no reliable D call. This CDR3 has 14 residues. V was pared by 3 bases and J by 2 bases, with 9 bases between. Looked up from germline, CDR1 is KGHSH and CDR2 is LQKENI. The CDR3 is CASSPNIPTDTQYF. As DNA, the CDR3 is TGTGCCAGCTCACCGAACATTCCCACAGATACGCAGTATTTT.

The chain is built from TRBV27 and TRBJ1-1, with 7 bases that match TRBD1. V shed 5 bases and J 5 bases; nucleotides not matched to a gene: 5. The germline V gene encodes CDR1 MNHEY and CDR2 SMNVEV (reference sequence). This CDR3 is built from 13 residues. The CDR3, as DNA: TGTGCCAGCAGTCCTACAGGGGTGACTGAAGCTTTCTTT. It yields the protein CASSPTGVTEAFF.

This clone was picked up one time. CDR3 in DNA: TGTGCCAGCAGCTCCCAGGGGGCAGATGAAAAACTGTTTTTT. It specifies CASSSQGADEKLFF. The J gene is TRBJ1-4, the V gene TRBV7-2, with TRBD1 matching over 8 bases. V lost 4 bases, J lost 6 bases, and 4 bases stayed unmatched. The CDR3 runs 14 residues. Germline assignment: CDR1 SGHTA and CDR2 FQGNSA.

The genes are TRBV10-3 and TRBJ2-7; the D is unclear. V was shortened by 1 base and J by 3 bases, with 4 bases between the two germline ends. The V gene's germline CDR1 is ENHRY and CDR2 SYGVKD. The CDR3 has 12 residues. The CDR3 coding sequence is TGTGCCATCAGTGAGTGGGGCTACGAGCAGTACTTC. Translation: CAISEWGYEQYF.

The chain links TRBV19 to TRBJ2-7, with 14 bases that match TRBD2. The CDR3 runs to 16 residues. Germline lookup yields CDR1 LNHDA and CDR2 SQIVND (reference sequence). J lost 3 bases, V lost 4 bases, and 5 bases had no gene match. CDR3: CASSTLGTSGSYEQYF. CDR3 coding DNA: TGTGCCAGTAGTACCCTCGGGACTAGCGGGAGCTACGAGCAGTACTTC.

The DNA of the CDR3 is TGTGCCAGCAGCTTGTACAGGGACAGGGGACTAGCCAAAAACATTCAGTACTTC. Translating gives CASSLYRDRGLAKNIQYF. The genes are TRBV5-6 and TRBJ2-4; 10 nucleotides line up with TRBD1. CDR3 length equals 18 residues. Per germline, CDR1 SGHDT and CDR2 YYEEEE. V shed 1 base, J shed 0 bases, and the junction held 7 bases outside the gene matches.

The chain is built from TRBV7-2 and TRBJ1-2; 12 nucleotides line up with TRBD1. From germline, CDR1 is SGHTA and CDR2 FQGNSA. V lost 2 bases, J lost 7 bases, and 14 bases stayed unmatched. CDR3 length: 18 amino acids. This chain's CDR3 is CASSLKGEGDRGRGGYTF. The CDR3 coding sequence is TGTGCCAGCAGCTTAAAAGGAGAGGGGGACAGGGGGCGCGGTGGCTACACCTTC.

The rearrangement joins TRBV30 to TRBJ1-3, with TRBD1 as a possible D gene (5 bases). CDR3 length: 15 amino acids. Trimming pared 0 bases from V and 0 bases from J, leaving 9 bases between. The germline gives CDR1 GTSNPN, CDR2 SVGIG (reference sequence). CDR3 in DNA: TGTGCCTGGAGTGTACGGGGCGCCTCTGGAAACACCATATATTTT. Translated, it gives CAWSVRGASGNTIYF.